The next 4 T cell receptor beta chains were all read from a single sample in a study of breast tumors, draining lymph nodes, adjacent tissues (TCRdb year 2016). Library construction relied on multiplex PCR. TCRdb shows the sequencer as Illumina HiSeq 2000. TCRdb passed the public sequencing reads through fastp at Q25 and MiXCR, retaining productive beta sequences. Each record represents a unique CDR3 protein, reported with the most common genes and DNA among its rows. In all, the sample holds approximately 120,000 distinct CDR3 sequences, and around 20% of those were seen once. The ten largest account for about 2.2% of the sample. The axillary draining lymph nodes of breast cancer patients were the source of the lymph node samples. The sample taken for sequencing was axillary lymph node tissue. The receptors stem from a female donor with breast cancer. Some clones in this sample may be carry-over from other donors' samples.

This clonotype was recorded at least ten times. The V call is TRBV29-1, the J call TRBJ2-3, with TRBD2 matching 7 bases. Trimming took 2 bases from V and 4 from J; bases not matched to a gene: 3. This CDR3 has 13 amino acids. Germline V gene data show CDR1 as SQVTM and CDR2 as ANQGSEA. In nucleotides, the CDR3 is TGCAGCGTTGAAACACGGGAGGCAGATACGCAGTATTTT. Its translation is CSVETREADTQYF.

V gene TRBV9 combines with J gene TRBJ2-1; D is possibly TRBD1 (6 bases). Germline CDR1 is SGDLS and CDR2 is YYNGEE. This CDR3 spans 16 amino acids. V lost 3 bases, J lost 5 bases, and 18 bases lay in between. The CDR3 DNA sequence: TGTGCCAGCAGCGCCGAACTCGGGACACAACACAATGAGCAGTTCTTC. This encodes CASSAELGTQHNEQFF.

The rearrangement links TRBV19 to TRBJ2-7; the D gene is possibly TRBD2 (6 bases). CDR3 length: 16 amino acids. Germline CDR1 reads LNHDA; CDR2 reads SQIVND (reference sequence). The germline V and J ends were trimmed by 1 base and 6 bases, with 19 bases remaining between them. CDR3 sequence: CASSIGSAGGKLEQYF. The CDR3 coding sequence is TGTGCCAGTAGTATAGGGTCAGCCGGCGGGAAGCTCGAGCAGTACTTC.

There are many counts of this clonotype. V and J are TRBV20-1 and TRBJ1-2, with 9 bases lining up with TRBD1. Trimming at V came to 8 bases and at J to 5 bases, leaving 9 bases not matched to a gene. The CDR3 is 13 residues long. CDR1 and CDR2 from the germline V gene are DFQATT and SNEGSKA (reference sequence). For the CDR3, the DNA is TGCAGTTTCAACAGGGGGCTTCGGTATGGCTACACCTTC. Amino acids: CSFNRGLRYGYTF.